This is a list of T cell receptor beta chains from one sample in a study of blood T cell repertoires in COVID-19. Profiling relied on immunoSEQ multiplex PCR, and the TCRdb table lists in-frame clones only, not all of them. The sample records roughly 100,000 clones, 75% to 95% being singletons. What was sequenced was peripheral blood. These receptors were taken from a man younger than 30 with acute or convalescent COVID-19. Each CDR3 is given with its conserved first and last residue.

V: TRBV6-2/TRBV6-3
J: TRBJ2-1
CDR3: CASSQMSGESSYNEQFF

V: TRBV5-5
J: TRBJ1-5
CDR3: CASSRGTEDSNQPQHF

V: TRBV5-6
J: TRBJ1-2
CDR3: CASSPGETGGADGYTF

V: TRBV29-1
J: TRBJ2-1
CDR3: CSVRSSYNEQFF

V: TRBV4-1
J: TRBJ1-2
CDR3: CASSQDSDRSLTDYGYTF

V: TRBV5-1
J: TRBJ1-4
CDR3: CASSRSPTGGTNEKLFF

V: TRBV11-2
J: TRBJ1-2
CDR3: CASSLAVSRAF

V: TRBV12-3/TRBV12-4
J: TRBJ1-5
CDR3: CASSRQGSQPQHF

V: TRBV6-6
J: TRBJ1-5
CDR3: CASSSWASNQPQHF

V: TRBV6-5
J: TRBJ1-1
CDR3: CASSYGGGQVEVEAFF

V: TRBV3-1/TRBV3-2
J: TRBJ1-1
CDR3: CASGYGIMNTEAFF

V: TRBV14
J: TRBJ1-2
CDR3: CASSQGLSKGDYGYTF

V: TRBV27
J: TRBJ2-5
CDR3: CASSLSWTRQETQYF

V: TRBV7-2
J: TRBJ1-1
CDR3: CASSYTGNTEAFF

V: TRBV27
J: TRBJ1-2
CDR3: CASSLFSRGAKDYTF

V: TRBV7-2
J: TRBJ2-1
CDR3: CASSRTGGQNYNEQFF

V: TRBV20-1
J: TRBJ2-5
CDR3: CSASTGGVETQYF

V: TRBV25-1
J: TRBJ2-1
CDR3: CASSLAGGSSNEQFF

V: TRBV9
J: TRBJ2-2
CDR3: CASSVGLAGGTGELFF

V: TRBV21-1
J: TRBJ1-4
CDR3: CASSKFRDRGLLATNEKLFF

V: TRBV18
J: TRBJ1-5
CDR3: CASSPPGGGNQPQHF

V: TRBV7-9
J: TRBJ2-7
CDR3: CASSQGTVSYEQYF

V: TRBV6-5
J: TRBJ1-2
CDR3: CASSPRVRGLDGYTF

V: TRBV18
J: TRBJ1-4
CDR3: CASSPKNRGNEKLFF

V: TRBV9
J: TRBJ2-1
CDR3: CASSVAPGQADEQFF

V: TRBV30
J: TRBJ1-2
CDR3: CAWSVSGMNYGYTF

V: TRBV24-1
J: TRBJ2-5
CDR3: CATSDPRNQETQYF

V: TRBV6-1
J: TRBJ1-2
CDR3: CASSDLGGLNYGYTF

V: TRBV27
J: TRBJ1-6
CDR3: CASSPTFGGIGSPLHF

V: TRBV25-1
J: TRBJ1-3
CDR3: CASSDSRRDFTGNTIYF

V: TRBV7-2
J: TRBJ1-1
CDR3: CASSPKAGAEAFF

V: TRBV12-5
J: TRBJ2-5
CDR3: CASGQGQGKATQYF

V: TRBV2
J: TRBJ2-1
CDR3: CASSSPGLASNEQFF

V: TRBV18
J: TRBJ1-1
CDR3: CASSRGSKRWNTEAFF

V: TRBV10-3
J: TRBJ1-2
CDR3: CAISEIEGYTF

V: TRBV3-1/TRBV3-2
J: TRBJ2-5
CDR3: CACNSMGKSGQETQYF

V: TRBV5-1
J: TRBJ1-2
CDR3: CASSSQGNYGYTF

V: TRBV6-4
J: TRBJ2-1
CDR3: CASSPLAGENNEQFF

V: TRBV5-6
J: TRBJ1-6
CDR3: CASSFYRGSSPLHF

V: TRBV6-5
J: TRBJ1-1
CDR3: CASGEVGDWTEAFF

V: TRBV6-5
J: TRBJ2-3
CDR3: CASSYQTSGGTDTQYF

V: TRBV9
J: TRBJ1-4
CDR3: CASSLRGVWDEKLFF

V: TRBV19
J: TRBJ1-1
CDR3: CASTDIGRNTEAFF

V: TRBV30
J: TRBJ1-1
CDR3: CAWGRVGTEAFF

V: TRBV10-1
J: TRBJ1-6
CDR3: CASSVGNSPLHF

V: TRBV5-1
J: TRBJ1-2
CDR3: CASSLVGSKRAYGYTF

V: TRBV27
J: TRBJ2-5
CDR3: CASTDGGETQYF